The 8 T cell receptor beta chains listed next were all sequenced from one sample in a study of T-cell reconstitution after alpha-beta-depleted transplantation in children. Preparation of the TCRbeta library was carried out with unique molecular identifiers. MiXCR, run by TCRdb on the PCR reads, gives a single entry per CDR3 protein. The sample includes hundreds of thousands of distinct CDR3 sequences, around 9.9% of them seen just once. This specimen was PBMCs, taken before TCRalphabeta/CD19-depleted stem cell transplant. Source of these receptors: a child under two years old with acute myeloid leukemia, due to receive a stem cell transplant.

This clonotype showed up many times. V is TRBV6-2 or TRBV6-3 and J is TRBJ2-7; the match to TRBD1 covers 9 bases. CDR3 length equals 16 residues. CDR1 and CDR2 from the germline V gene are MNHEY and SVGEGT. Losses at the gene ends were 0 bases for V and 2 bases for J; bases not matched to a gene: 5. CDR3 region: CASSYSGTGNPYEQYF. CDR3 DNA sequence: TGTGCCAGCAGTTACTCCGGGACAGGGAACCCCTACGAGCAGTACTTC.

There are many counts of this clonotype. This sequence joins TRBV12-3 or TRBV12-4 and TRBJ2-7; D uncertain. The germline V and J ends were trimmed by 2 bases and 3 bases, with 8 bases remaining between them. This CDR3 contains 13 residues. CDR3 residues: CASSLSVRYEQYF. CDR3 coding DNA: TGTGCCAGCAGTTTATCAGTGCGCTACGAGCAGTACTTC.

This clonotype appeared many times. V and J are TRBV7-8 and TRBJ2-3; TRBD2 matches 7 bases. The CDR3 loop spans 16 amino acids. Germline V lookup: CDR1 SGHVS, CDR2 FQNEAQ. J gave up 10 bases and V 4 bases, and 17 bases lay outside the gene matches. CDR3 DNA sequence: TGTGCCAGCAGCTCAACTAGCGCGACCATAGGGATAGCGCAGTATTTT. Protein: CASSSTSATIGIAQYF.

Many counts were recorded for this clonotype. The gene calls are TRBV4-2 and TRBJ1-5, with 9 bases aligning to TRBD1. After removal of 5 bases from V and 9 bases from J, the junction contained 11 bases not matched to a gene. The CDR3 runs to 15 residues. Per germline, CDR1 LGHNA and CDR2 YNFKEQ. CDR3 DNA: TGTGCCAGCAGCGCCCGACAGGGGGAAGGATCGCCCCAGCATTTT. This encodes CASSARQGEGSPQHF.

This clonotype showed up many times. The V call is TRBV20-1, the J call TRBJ1-1; 7 bases agree with TRBD1. Germline values: CDR1 DFQATT, CDR2 SNEGSKA (reference sequence). The CDR3 is 14 residues long. V lost 2 bases, J lost 4 bases, and 7 bases stayed unmatched. CDR3 sequence reads: CSARWPGGGTEAFF. The CDR3 region has the DNA TGCAGTGCTAGATGGCCAGGGGGAGGCACTGAAGCTTTCTTT.

With respect to this clonotype: A much larger clone differs from this one at a single base, so this may be a read error. The gene calls are TRBV5-1 and TRBJ2-1, with 11 bases fitting TRBD2. CDR1 SGHRS and CDR2 YFSETQ come from the germline V gene. This CDR3 has 15 amino acids. The CDR3 region is CASGSGTSGYIEQFF. The CDR3 DNA reads as TGCGCCAGCGGATCGGGGACTAGCGGTTACATTGAGCAGTTCTTC.

This clonotype was detected many times. One end of the junction does not line up with germline, which may come from a read error. The chain combines TRBV7-3 with TRBJ2-1, with 9 bases aligning to TRBD1. This CDR3 has 16 residues. Germline V lookup: CDR1 SGHTA, CDR2 FQGTGA. CDR3 nucleotide sequence: TGTGCCAGCAGCGTAACACCGGGACAGGGCTACAATGAGCAGTTCTTC. Its protein is CASSVTPGQGYNEQFF.

V gene TRBV29-1 combines with J gene TRBJ1-3; tentatively, D is TRBD1 (6 bases). The CDR3 consists of 13 residues. Deletions cut 7 bases from V and 3 bases from J, with 13 bases between. Germline-derived CDR1 and CDR2 are SQVTM and ANQGSEA. The CDR3 region is CSAQGEGGNTIYF. The DNA of the CDR3 is TGCAGCGCACAGGGTGAGGGTGGAAACACCATATATTTT.